These 2 T cell receptor beta chains were all obtained from the same sample, sequenced in a study of shared clonotypes between healthy human individuals (TCRdb year 2020). To prepare the library, the immunoSEQ multiplex PCR assay was applied. In its TCRdb copy, this immuneACCESS table keeps in-frame sequences only and misses some clones. Where compared with another copy, unresolved V genes explain less than half of these, and the others have no known cause. For this sample the table gives fewer than 1 million clones, of which approximately 97% were detected only once. The ten most abundant clones make up less than 0.25% of the sample. For the CD8 naive samples, CD45RO-negative cells were positively selected for CCR7, yielding a CD45RA+CCR7+ population from which TemRA cells were excluded. Sequencing input: naive CD8+ T cells sorted from blood. This specimen's cell subset or site label, per the study, means: CD45RA+CCR7+. These TCRs come from a man under 40 in good health.

The rearrangement joins TRBV7-9 to TRBJ2-7, with D uncertain. The CDR3 extends over 13 amino acids. Germline loops: CDR1 SEHNR, CDR2 FQNEAQ (reference sequence). V dropped 0 bases and J dropped 5 bases, with 8 bases sitting between them. The CDR3 region is CASSLAEDDEQYF. The DNA for the CDR3 is TGTGCCAGCAGCTTAGCAGAAGACGACGAGCAGTACTTC.

This chain links TRBV6-6 with TRBJ2-5; D tentatively fits TRBD1 or TRBD2 (6 bases each). From germline, CDR1 is MNHNY and CDR2 SVGAGI (reference sequence). Trimming shortened V by 2 bases and J by 5 bases, and 12 bases separated the two germline ends. The CDR3 consists of 14 residues. The CDR3 reads CASSYGGTFETQYF. DNA of the CDR3: TGTGCCAGCAGTTACGGGGGGACATTTGAGACCCAGTACTTC.